A few counts support the clone carrying this TCR beta chain. TCR sequencing covered a few patients who responded to pembrolizumab. V shed 2 bases, J shed 6 bases, and the junction held 10 bases outside the gene matches. The CDR3 length is 15 residues. Germline V gives CDR1 MNHEY, CDR2 SVGAGI. The repertoire was sequenced with immunoSEQ multiplex PCR; TCRdb's copy has only in-frame clones and lacks some. There are about 120,000 clones in the sample; around three quarters occur only once, and about 4.7% lies in the top ten. The data derive from a study of PD-1 blockade in mismatch repair-deficient tumors.

V usage is TRBV6-5 and J usage is TRBJ2-7; 7 bases match TRBD2. The TCR sequence derives from an adult with mismatch repair-deficient cancer. The source was peripheral blood, collected about 13 months after starting pembrolizumab. The CDR3 DNA sequence: TGTGCCAGCAGTTACCGGCTAGCGGAAACCTCCGAGCAGTACTTC. This codes for CASSYRLAETSEQYF.